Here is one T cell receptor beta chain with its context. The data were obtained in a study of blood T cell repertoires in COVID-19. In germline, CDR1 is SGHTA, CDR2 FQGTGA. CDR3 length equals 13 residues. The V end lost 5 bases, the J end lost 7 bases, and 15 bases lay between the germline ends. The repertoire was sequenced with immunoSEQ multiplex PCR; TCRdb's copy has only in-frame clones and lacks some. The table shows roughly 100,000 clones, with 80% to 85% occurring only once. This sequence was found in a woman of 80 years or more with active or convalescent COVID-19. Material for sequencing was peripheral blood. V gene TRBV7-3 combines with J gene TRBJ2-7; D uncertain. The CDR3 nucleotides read TGTGCCAGCAGCCCTACCTCGTCGGGTGAGCAGTACTTC. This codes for CASSPTSSGEQYF.